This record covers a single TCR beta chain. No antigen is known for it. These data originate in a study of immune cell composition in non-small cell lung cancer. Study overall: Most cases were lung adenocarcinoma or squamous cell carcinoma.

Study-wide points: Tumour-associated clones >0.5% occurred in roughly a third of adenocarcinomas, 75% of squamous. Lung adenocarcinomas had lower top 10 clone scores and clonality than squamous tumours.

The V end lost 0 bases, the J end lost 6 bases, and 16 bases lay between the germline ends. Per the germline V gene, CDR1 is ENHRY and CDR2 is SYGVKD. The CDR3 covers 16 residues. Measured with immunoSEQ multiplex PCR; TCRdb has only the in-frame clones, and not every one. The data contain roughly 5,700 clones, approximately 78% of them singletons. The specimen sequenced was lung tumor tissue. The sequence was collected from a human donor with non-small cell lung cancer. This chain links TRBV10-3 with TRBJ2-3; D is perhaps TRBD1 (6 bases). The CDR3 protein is CAISESGTHQGDTQYF. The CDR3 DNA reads TGTGCCATCAGTGAGTCGGGGACCCACCAGGGGGATACGCAGTATTTT.